The rows below give T cell receptor beta chains drawn from one sample of a study of regulatory T cells in long-lasting Graves disease. Using its own MiXCR run on the multiplex PCR reads, TCRdb lists one record per CDR3 protein. The table lists 450,000 to 700,000 distinct CDR3 sequences, 13% of them singletons, with more than 8.5% in the top ten. The same sample was also used in a study of T cells in Graves' hyperthyroidism and ophthalmopathy.

This material consisted of peripheral blood mononuclear cells (PBMCs), taken at new diagnosis, from a patient treated with antithyroid drugs. The source of these receptors is a man younger than 45 with Graves disease. The CDR3 runs from the conserved cysteine through the conserved F or W. D genes are given only for firm matches. Clone size is not always given. Where it is, it says once, few, many or a class for expanded clones.

D gene: TRBD2
clone size: -
V gene: TRBV9
J gene: TRBJ2-2
CDR3 DNA: TGTGCCAGCAGCGCCCGGGGGGGACTAGCGAACACCGGGGAGCTGTTTTTT
CDR3 protein: CASSARGGLANTGELFF

D gene: -
clone size: few
V gene: TRBV5-1
J gene: TRBJ2-7
CDR3 DNA: TGCGCCAGCAGCCCTGGAGCGGGACACAACGAGCAGTACTTC
CDR3 protein: CASSPGAGHNEQYF

D gene: -
clone size: many
V gene: TRBV2
J gene: TRBJ1-4
CDR3 DNA: TGTGCCAGCAGTGACACCAGGGGTGAAAAACTGTTTTTT
CDR3 protein: CASSDTRGEKLFF

D gene: -
clone size: many
V gene: TRBV5-1
J gene: TRBJ2-3
CDR3 DNA: TGCGCCAGCAGCTTGGGAGAGCGGTTAACCACAGATACGCAGTATTTT
CDR3 protein: CASSLGERLTTDTQYF

D gene: TRBD2
clone size: many
V gene: TRBV20-1
J gene: TRBJ2-7
CDR3 DNA: TGCAGTGCTGGGCCCTCTAGCGGGAGGGCTTACGAGCAGTACTTC
CDR3 protein: CSAGPSSGRAYEQYF

D gene: TRBD1
clone size: few
V gene: TRBV2
J gene: TRBJ2-5
CDR3 DNA: TGTGCCAGCAGCGAGGCCGGGACAGCCAAAGAGACCCAGTACTTC
CDR3 protein: CASSEAGTAKETQYF

D gene: -
clone size: -
V gene: TRBV5-1
J gene: TRBJ2-5
CDR3 DNA: TGCGCCAGCAGCGAGCCATCAAAAGAGACCCAGTACTTC
CDR3 protein: CASSEPSKETQYF

D gene: -
clone size: many
V gene: TRBV28
J gene: TRBJ2-1
CDR3 DNA: TGTGCCAGTAAGACTGACTCGAGCTCCTACAATGAGCAGTTCTTC
CDR3 protein: CASKTDSSSYNEQFF

D gene: -
clone size: many
V gene: TRBV5-5
J gene: TRBJ1-5
CDR3 DNA: TGTGCCAGCAGCTTGGTGTATACTCAGCCCCAGCATTTT
CDR3 protein: CASSLVYTQPQHF

D gene: TRBD2
clone size: many
V gene: TRBV5-1
J gene: TRBJ2-3
CDR3 DNA: TGCGCCAGCAGCCCTCTGTCCCTAGCGGGGACAGATACGCAGTATTTT
CDR3 protein: CASSPLSLAGTDTQYF

D gene: -
clone size: many
V gene: TRBV12-3/TRBV12-4
J gene: TRBJ1-2
CDR3 DNA: TGTGCCAGCAGTTTCTCGACAGAGAACCTTTTGGACTATGGCTACACCTTC
CDR3 protein: CASSFSTENLLDYGYTF

D gene: -
clone size: many
V gene: TRBV28
J gene: TRBJ2-3
CDR3 DNA: TGTGCCAGCAGGTCAGGGGAGGCAGATACGCAGTATTTT
CDR3 protein: CASRSGEADTQYF

D gene: -
clone size: many
V gene: TRBV27
J gene: TRBJ2-5
CDR3 DNA: TGTGCCAGCAGTTTACGCCCTGGGGAGACCCAGTACTTC
CDR3 protein: CASSLRPGETQYF

D gene: -
clone size: -
V gene: TRBV12-3/TRBV12-4
J gene: TRBJ2-1
CDR3 DNA: TGTGCCAGCAGTCCCCGGGTCAGAAGCCATGAGCAGTTCTTC
CDR3 protein: CASSPRVRSHEQFF

D gene: -
clone size: many
V gene: TRBV6-2/TRBV6-3
J gene: TRBJ1-5
CDR3 DNA: TGTGCCAGCAGTTCCGAAAGGTGGGATATCCAGCCCCAGCATTTT
CDR3 protein: CASSSERWDIQPQHF

D gene: -
clone size: many
V gene: TRBV7-2
J gene: TRBJ2-3
CDR3 DNA: TGTGCCAGCAGCTTAGTATTAGGCGGGTCCACAGATACGCAGTATTTT
CDR3 protein: CASSLVLGGSTDTQYF

D gene: TRBD2
clone size: many
V gene: TRBV18
J gene: TRBJ2-7
CDR3 DNA: TGTGCCACCTCGACTAGCGGTTCCTACGAGCAGTACTTC
CDR3 protein: CATSTSGSYEQYF

D gene: TRBD1
clone size: few
V gene: TRBV19
J gene: TRBJ2-7
CDR3 DNA: TGTGCCAGTAGTCGCCGGGACAGCTCCTACGAGCAGTACTTC
CDR3 protein: CASSRRDSSYEQYF

D gene: -
clone size: -
V gene: TRBV7-8
J gene: TRBJ1-5
CDR3 DNA: TGTGCCAGCAGCTTAGGAGACAGGCGACTCAATCAGCCCCAGCATTTT
CDR3 protein: CASSLGDRRLNQPQHF

D gene: -
clone size: few
V gene: TRBV5-1
J gene: TRBJ1-2
CDR3 DNA: TGCGCCAGCAGCCCCCAGGAGGGAGACTATGGCTACACCTTC
CDR3 protein: CASSPQEGDYGYTF

D gene: -
clone size: few
V gene: TRBV20-1
J gene: TRBJ2-7
CDR3 DNA: TGCAGTGCTAGTTCCCGACGGACCATCTACGAGCAGTACTTC
CDR3 protein: CSASSRRTIYEQYF

D gene: TRBD2
clone size: many
V gene: TRBV12-3/TRBV12-4
J gene: TRBJ2-5
CDR3 DNA: TGTGCCAGCAGTCGCCCGGGACTAGCGGGAGAGAACCTCCAAGAGACCCAGTACTTC
CDR3 protein: CASSRPGLAGENLQETQYF

D gene: -
clone size: -
V gene: TRBV6-5
J gene: TRBJ1-2
CDR3 DNA: TGTGCCAGCAGTTACTCGATCGCGCCTAGGGGCTATGGCTACACCTTC
CDR3 protein: CASSYSIAPRGYGYTF

D gene: TRBD2
clone size: many
V gene: TRBV24-1
J gene: TRBJ2-3
CDR3 DNA: TGTGCCACCAGTGATCCCTCCCGGACTAGCGGGAGCTTATATACGCAGTATTTT
CDR3 protein: CATSDPSRTSGSLYTQYF

D gene: -
clone size: -
V gene: TRBV4-1
J gene: TRBJ2-3
CDR3 DNA: TGCGCCAGCAGCGAGGCAGGGGCGGCAGATACGCAGTATTTT
CDR3 protein: CASSEAGAADTQYF

D gene: TRBD1
clone size: -
V gene: TRBV19
J gene: TRBJ1-2
CDR3 DNA: TGTGCCAGTTCCGGGACAGGGGGGATCTATGGCTACACCTTC
CDR3 protein: CASSGTGGIYGYTF

D gene: -
clone size: many
V gene: TRBV24-1
J gene: TRBJ1-5
CDR3 DNA: TGTGCCACCAGTGACCATGACAGATTCTTCAATCAGCCCCAGCATTTT
CDR3 protein: CATSDHDRFFNQPQHF

D gene: -
clone size: many
V gene: TRBV5-1
J gene: TRBJ2-7
CDR3 DNA: TGCGCCAGCAGCTTGGCCGGTGGACACTACGAGCAGTACTTC
CDR3 protein: CASSLAGGHYEQYF

D gene: -
clone size: many
V gene: TRBV24-1
J gene: TRBJ1-2
CDR3 DNA: TGTGCCACCAGTGATCCGACCAAGCACTATGGCTACACCTTC
CDR3 protein: CATSDPTKHYGYTF

D gene: -
clone size: once
V gene: TRBV3-1
J gene: TRBJ1-1
CDR3 DNA: TGTGCCAGCAGCCAAGTAGGGGATGGCACTGAAGCTTTCTTT
CDR3 protein: CASSQVGDGTEAFF

D gene: -
clone size: many
V gene: TRBV27
J gene: TRBJ1-6
CDR3 DNA: TGTGCCAGCAGCCCTCAAGGGGAAGGCCTGGCTAATTCACCCCTCCACTTT
CDR3 protein: CASSPQGEGLANSPLHF

D gene: TRBD1
clone size: many
V gene: TRBV7-8
J gene: TRBJ1-1
CDR3 DNA: TGTGCCAGCAACCTCGGGACAGGAGAAGCTTTCTTT
CDR3 protein: CASNLGTGEAFF

D gene: TRBD2
clone size: -
V gene: TRBV13
J gene: TRBJ2-5
CDR3 DNA: TGTGCCAGCAGCTGGGCTAGCGGGACGGAGGGGGAGACCCAGTACTTC
CDR3 protein: CASSWASGTEGETQYF

D gene: -
clone size: -
V gene: TRBV11-2
J gene: TRBJ2-1
CDR3 DNA: TGTGCCAGCAGCTCCCGAGGCCATTCCTACAATGAGCAGTTCTTC
CDR3 protein: CASSSRGHSYNEQFF

D gene: TRBD2
clone size: many
V gene: TRBV2
J gene: TRBJ2-1
CDR3 DNA: TGTGCCAGCCCCTCGGGACTAGCGGGAGGAGCCCTCCGAGATGAGCAGTTCTTC
CDR3 protein: CASPSGLAGGALRDEQFF

D gene: TRBD1
clone size: -
V gene: TRBV20-1
J gene: TRBJ2-1
CDR3 DNA: TGCAGTGCTAGAGATGCACAGGGGTTGGGTAATGAGCAGTTCTTC
CDR3 protein: CSARDAQGLGNEQFF

D gene: -
clone size: many
V gene: TRBV29-1
J gene: TRBJ1-2
CDR3 DNA: TGCAGCGCAGCATTGGGGCCCCCTTCAGCTAACTATGGCTACACCTTC
CDR3 protein: CSAALGPPSANYGYTF

D gene: TRBD2
clone size: many
V gene: TRBV30
J gene: TRBJ2-3
CDR3 DNA: TGTGCCTGGAGTTTGGGACTAGCGGGAGGAGATACGCAGTATTTT
CDR3 protein: CAWSLGLAGGDTQYF

D gene: -
clone size: few
V gene: TRBV10-2
J gene: TRBJ1-5
CDR3 DNA: TGCGCCAGCACCCCGTCCGCGCAGGGCTCCCAGCCCCAGCATTTT
CDR3 protein: CASTPSAQGSQPQHF

D gene: TRBD1
clone size: -
V gene: TRBV6-1
J gene: TRBJ2-2
CDR3 DNA: TGTGCCAGCAGAGGACAGGGCGGCACCGGGGAGCTGTTTTTT
CDR3 protein: CASRGQGGTGELFF

D gene: -
clone size: many
V gene: TRBV6-1
J gene: TRBJ2-3
CDR3 DNA: TGTGCCAGCTGGGGGGACACAGATACGCAGTATTTT
CDR3 protein: CASWGDTDTQYF

D gene: -
clone size: many
V gene: TRBV6-1
J gene: TRBJ2-4
CDR3 DNA: TGTGCCAGCAGTGACTGGGTCGGTATAGCCAAAAACATTCAGTACTTC
CDR3 protein: CASSDWVGIAKNIQYF